The 2 T cell receptor beta chains presented below share a single source sample, sequenced in a study of CXCR3-negative and CXCR3-positive naive CD8 T cells. Study findings and constraints: More hydrophobic TRB CDR3s were found in CXCR3-positive naive cells than in CXCR3-negative naive cells.

What these receptors recognize is not known. Preparation of TRB cDNA libraries relied on 5' RACE carrying UMI labels. Following a re-call of the 5' RACE reads, TCRdb has one entry per CDR3 protein and lacks DNA. This sample's table has roughly 99,000 distinct CDR3 sequences. Sequencing was performed on naive CXCR3+ CD8+ T cells from blood. Subset in this sample: CD45RO-CCR7+CD27+CD95- naive CD8+ T cells expressing CXCR3 (TNR3+). The receptors here all came from a human donor in good health. Some clones in this sample may be carry-over from other donors' samples.

This chain joins TRBV19 and TRBJ1-5; TCRdb selects TRBD1, and the lack of DNA leaves this call unchecked. The CDR3 runs 14 residues. Germline values: CDR1 LNHDA, CDR2 SQIVND (reference sequence). CDR3 amino acids: CASRNRVGNQPQHF.

The V gene is TRBV7-2, the J gene TRBJ1-4; lacking DNA, the TRBD1 call made by TCRdb goes unchecked. CDR3 size: 14 residues. Germline CDR1 and CDR2: SGHTA and FQGNSA. The CDR3 is CASSYGTGPEKLFF. Complete variable domain (other parts from reference TRBV7-2 and TRBJ1-4): GAGVSQSPSNKVTEKGKDVELRCDPISGHTALYWYRQSLGQGLEFLIYFQGNSAPDKSGLPSDRFSAERTGGSVSTLTIQRTQQEDSAVYLCASSYGTGPEKLFFGSGTQLSVL.